The 14 T cell receptor beta chains below were found in one sample sequenced in a study of identical twins. TCRdb fed the 5' RACE reads into MiXCR, producing one record per CDR3 protein. This table holds 700,000 or so distinct CDR3 sequences, over 8.5% found once. These data were likewise used in another study, on yellow fever vaccine responses in identical twins.

Sequences were obtained from PBMCs. The receptors here all came from a woman in her late teens or twenties in good health.

This clonotype was counted at least ten times. V is TRBV29-1 and J is TRBJ2-5; tentative D call: TRBD1 (5 bases). Germline-derived CDR1 and CDR2 are SQVTM and ANQGSEA. The V end lost 7 bases, the J end lost 4 bases, and 10 bases lay between the germline ends. This CDR3 has 11 amino acids. The CDR3 DNA follows: TGCAGCGCAGTCCAGGGAGAGACCCAGTACTTC. This translates into CSAVQGETQYF.

This clonotype appeared a few times. This chain joins TRBV4-3 and TRBJ2-3; no firm D call. Germline assignment: CDR1 LGHNA and CDR2 YSLEER. Trimming shortened V by 0 bases and J by 2 bases, and 9 bases separated the two germline ends. The CDR3 contains 15 residues. The CDR3 protein is CASSQEYSNTDTQYF. DNA for the CDR3: TGCGCCAGCAGCCAAGAGTACTCCAACACAGATACGCAGTATTTT.

This clonotype has at least ten counts. V is TRBV24-1 and J is TRBJ2-2; D remains unclear. The CDR3 length is 13 residues. CDR1 KGHDR and CDR2 SFDVKD come from the germline V gene. Between the trimmed V and J ends, which lost 1 base and 4 bases, there was a span of 3 bases. CDR3 residues: CATSDFPTGELFF. Here the CDR3 DNA reads TGTGCCACCAGTGATTTCCCCACCGGGGAGCTGTTTTTT.

The table lists this clonotype with a few counts. The chain links TRBV6-5 to TRBJ1-4, with D possibly matching TRBD1 (6 bases). The CDR3 consists of 14 residues. Germline V gene lookup returns CDR1 MNHEY and CDR2 SVGAGI. Trimming pared 2 bases from V and 7 bases from J, leaving 11 bases between. CDR3 DNA: TGTGCCAGCAGTTACAAGGGGGTTAGTGAAAAACTGTTTTTT. It yields the protein CASSYKGVSEKLFF.

This rearrangement joins TRBV29-1 to TRBJ2-1; the D is unclear. V dropped 0 bases and J dropped 4 bases, with 22 bases sitting between them. This CDR3 comprises 18 residues. Per the germline V gene, CDR1 is SQVTM and CDR2 is ANQGSEA. This CDR3 is CSVEEPLLTIDVYNEQFF. CDR3 bases: TGCAGCGTTGAAGAACCCCTATTGACGATTGACGTGTACAATGAGCAGTTCTTC.

The table lists this clonotype with many counts. This chain connects TRBV12-3 or TRBV12-4 to TRBJ2-5; D remains unclear. The CDR3 length is 13 residues. Trimming left V 3 bases short and J 4 bases short, with 9 bases between. The CDR3 reads CASSLKGSETQYF. The CDR3, as DNA: TGTGCCAGCAGTTTGAAAGGGTCAGAGACCCAGTACTTC.

This clonotype was recorded a few times. This chain uses TRBV2 with TRBJ2-1; 8 positions match TRBD2. CDR3 length: 15 amino acids. J was trimmed by 7 bases and V by 4 bases; bases with no gene match: 9. Germline loops: CDR1 SNHLY, CDR2 FYNNEI. The CDR3 region has the DNA TGTGCCAGCAGTGTCGGGGGGGCCAGGTCTAATGAGCAGTTCTTC. Translated, it gives CASSVGGARSNEQFF.

The chain has TRBV29-1 and TRBJ2-1, with D unclear. Germline CDR1 and CDR2: SQVTM and ANQGSEA. The CDR3 extends over 13 amino acids. V lost 0 bases and J 8 bases, leaving 11 bases between the germline ends. The CDR3 protein is CSVEDPPVHEQFF. The CDR3 coding sequence is TGCAGCGTTGAAGATCCGCCCGTCCATGAGCAGTTCTTC.

This chain links TRBV10-3 with TRBJ2-5, with a weak D call TRBD1 (7 bases). CDR3 length: 14 residues. V lost 9 bases and J 2 bases, leaving 16 bases between the germline ends. Germline CDR1 and CDR2: ENHRY and SYGVKD. The CDR3 DNA reads TGTGCCATGCGACAGGGACTCCTGCAAGAGACCCAGTACTTC. Its translation: CAMRQGLLQETQYF.

This clonotype has more than one count but fewer than ten. CDR3 sequence reads: CASSSLPGLAGSV. In DNA, the CDR3 is TGTGCCAGCAGCTCGTTGCCGGGACTAGCGGGATCTGTG. The J gene is TRBJ2-7, the V gene TRBV7-2, with TRBD2 matching 13 bases. The V gene's germline CDR1 is SGHTA and CDR2 FQGNSA. CDR3 size: 13 residues.

This chain connects TRBV28 to TRBJ1-5, with 7 bases fitting TRBD1. Germline CDR1 and CDR2: MDHEN and SYDVKM. The CDR3 totals 14 residues. The J segment lost 0 bases and the V segment lost 10 bases, leaving 6 bases of the junction unmatched. DNA of the CDR3: TGTGCCACCAAAAAGGGGGCTAGCAATCAGCCCCAGCATTTT. It specifies CATKKGASNQPQHF.

This chain uses TRBV29-1 with TRBJ1-2, with 7 bases matching TRBD1. The CDR3 totals 11 residues. Trimming removed 7 bases from V and 4 bases from J; junction bases left unmatched: 3. Germline CDR1 SQVTM, CDR2 ANQGSEA. The chain's CDR3 is CSGGTAYGYTF. As DNA, the CDR3 is TGCAGCGGGGGGACAGCCTATGGCTACACCTTC.

The chain links TRBV20-1 to TRBJ2-1, with D perhaps TRBD2 (6 bases). Germline CDR1 reads DFQATT; CDR2 reads SNEGSKA (reference sequence). V was cut by 5 bases and J by 4 bases, with 18 bases left in between. The CDR3 runs 15 residues. CDR3 residues: CSAPNGDLTYNEQFF. In DNA form, the CDR3 reads TGCAGTGCTCCAAACGGGGACTTGACGTACAATGAGCAGTTCTTC.

This clonotype was observed at least ten times. The chain carries TRBV4-2 and TRBJ2-7; D remains unclear. Per germline, CDR1 LGHNA and CDR2 YNFKEQ. The CDR3 is 16 amino acids. V was trimmed by 1 base and J by 0 bases, leaving 13 bases between them. The CDR3 reads CASSQVDLRVSYEQYF. CDR3 in DNA: TGTGCCAGCAGCCAAGTGGATTTGAGAGTCTCCTACGAGCAGTACTTC.